The rows below give T cell receptor beta chains drawn from one sample of a study of cytomegalovirus exposure and HLA in healthy donors. Produced via immunoSEQ multiplex PCR; TCRdb's table is partial and in-frame only. The data contain approximately 120,000 clones, 60% to 85% of them singletons. The sample was PBMCs. The receptors derive from a female donor in good health and CMV-seronegative. The conserved cysteine and the conserved F or W are not part of the CDR3 here. Some rows have no size entry. The others give once, few or many, or a class for an expanded clone.

CDR3: ASSSGRIYGYT
V: TRBV28
size: NA
J: TRBJ1-2

CDR3: ASSLESPIV
V: TRBV11-2
size: NA
J: TRBJ2-4

CDR3: ASTFGRDYYEQY
V: TRBV2
size: NA
J: TRBJ2-7

CDR3: ASSMGQNTEAF
V: TRBV5-1
size: NA
J: TRBJ1-1

CDR3: ASTGPGTGLAF
V: TRBV6-1
size: NA
J: TRBJ1-1

CDR3: ASSSGAGPGELF
V: TRBV6-1
size: NA
J: TRBJ2-2

CDR3: ASSLSGSMNTEAF
V: TRBV27
size: NA
J: TRBJ1-1

CDR3: ASSPRTGPFSGNTIY
V: TRBV18
size: once
J: TRBJ1-3

CDR3: ASSSPGLAGGMGNEQF
V: TRBV13
size: NA
J: TRBJ2-1

CDR3: ASRSPSSGTYEQY
V: TRBV28
size: NA
J: TRBJ2-7

CDR3: ASSQARVETQY
V: TRBV2
size: NA
J: TRBJ2-5

CDR3: ASSPRGKRLNTGELF
V: TRBV19
size: NA
J: TRBJ2-2

CDR3: ASRLGGFNPQH
V: TRBV28
size: few
J: TRBJ1-5

CDR3: ASRTGVGGYT
V: TRBV5-8
size: NA
J: TRBJ1-2

CDR3: AWSQGATNTEAF
V: TRBV30
size: NA
J: TRBJ1-1

CDR3: ASSLGAEGEQY
V: TRBV28
size: NA
J: TRBJ2-7

CDR3: ASTDLGTGNTGELF
V: TRBV6-1
size: NA
J: TRBJ2-2

CDR3: ASKRTGTYEQY
V: TRBV19
size: NA
J: NA

CDR3: ASSPSGGARETQY
V: TRBV18
size: NA
J: TRBJ2-5

CDR3: ASSRDRAGYNEQF
V: TRBV6-6
size: once
J: TRBJ2-1

CDR3: ASRVRGGYEKLF
V: TRBV5-1
size: NA
J: TRBJ1-4

CDR3: ASGRGVSGSGNTIY
V: TRBV5-5
size: NA
J: TRBJ1-3

CDR3: ASGQTNTEAF
V: TRBV7-9
size: NA
J: TRBJ1-1